A single sample is the source of the 18 T cell receptor beta chains below, sequenced in a study of blood T cell repertoires in COVID-19. Produced via immunoSEQ multiplex PCR; TCRdb's table is partial and in-frame only. Here the sample spans a few hundred thousand clones, around 88% being singletons. Sequencing was carried out using PBMCs or T cells enriched from blood (not recorded which). These TCRs come from a woman aged 40 to 50 with acute COVID-19.

The V call is TRBV15, the J call TRBJ1-4; possible D gene TRBD1, 5 bases. The CDR3 contains 15 residues. CDR1 is LNHNV and CDR2 is YYDKDF in the germline V gene (reference sequence). The V gene lost 5 bases and the J gene lost 0 bases, with 10 bases spanning the gap. The CDR3: CATSRQGTTNEKLFF. The CDR3 bases are TGTGCCACCAGCCGGCAGGGCACAACTAATGAAAAACTGTTTTTT.

The rearrangement uses TRBV30 and TRBJ1-4; 9 nucleotides agree with TRBD1. After removal of 2 bases from V and 6 bases from J, the junction contained 7 bases not matched to a gene. The CDR3 totals 15 residues. Per the germline V gene, CDR1 is GTSNPN and CDR2 is SVGIG (reference sequence). The CDR3 region has the DNA TGTGCCTGGAGTTCATCCCGGGACAGGGATGAAAAACTGTTTTTT. As protein: CAWSSSRDRDEKLFF.

The rearrangement joins TRBV5-1 to TRBJ2-1, with 7 bases identical to TRBD1. The CDR3 runs 14 residues. Germline values: CDR1 SGHRS, CDR2 YFSETQ. The V segment lost 4 bases and the J segment 5 bases; nucleotides outside the gene matches: 6. The CDR3 DNA sequence: TGCGCCAGCAGCCCCACAGGGGCGAACAATGAGCAGTTCTTC. Translating it yields CASSPTGANNEQFF. The full variable domain, its missing parts supplied by reference TRBV5-1 and TRBJ2-1, is KAGVTQTPRYLIKTRGQQVTLSCSPISGHRSVSWYQQTPGQGLQFLFEYFSETQRNKGNFPGRFSGRQFSNSRSEMNVSTLELGDSALYLCASSPTGANNEQFFGPGTRLTVL.

The chain uses TRBV11-2 and TRBJ2-1, with 10 bases aligning to TRBD2. The CDR3 has 15 residues. The V gene's germline CDR1 is SGHAT and CDR2 FQNNGV. V lost 3 bases to trimming and J lost 12 bases; unmatched junction nucleotides: 11. CDR3 amino acids: CASSFTGTSALGQFF. The CDR3 DNA reads TGTGCCAGCAGCTTCACCGGGACTAGCGCTCTGGGGCAGTTCTTC.

In its sample, this clone was seen many times. The chain uses TRBV12-1 and TRBJ1-6; TRBD1 is the table's D call, not checked against the DNA. TRBV12-1 is classified as a pseudogene. This CDR3 comprises 18 residues. The CDR3 region is CASSQGQSQGSYNSPLHF. DNA for the CDR3: TGTGCCAGCAGCCAAGGACAGTCTCAGGGCTCCTATAATTCACCCCTCCACTTT.

V and J are TRBV28 and TRBJ1-1, with D possibly being TRBD1 (5 bases). CDR3 length equals 14 residues. Per the germline V gene, CDR1 is MDHEN and CDR2 is SYDVKM. V lost 2 bases and J lost 7, with 14 bases in between. The CDR3 sequence is CASSLQGAYFEAFF. The CDR3 region has the DNA TGTGCCAGCAGTTTACAGGGTGCTTACTTTGAAGCTTTCTTT. Full variable domain (missing parts from reference TRBV28 and TRBJ1-1): DVKVTQSSRYLVKRTGEKVFLECVQDMDHENMFWYRQDPGLGLRLIYFSYDVKMKEKGDIPEGYSVSREKKERFSLILESASTNQTSMYLCASSLQGAYFEAFFGQGTRLTVV.

The chain recombines TRBV5-1 with TRBJ1-1, with D maybe TRBD1 (6 bases). Trimming pared 0 bases from V and 1 base from J, leaving 13 bases between. CDR1 SGHRS and CDR2 YFSETQ come from the germline V gene. This CDR3 region has 16 residues. The CDR3, as DNA: TGCGCCAGCAGCTTGGCCCAGGGGCCTACGAACACTGAAGCTTTCTTT. Translating it yields CASSLAQGPTNTEAFF.

Only one count was recorded for this clone. The gene calls are TRBV2 and TRBJ1-6; no clear D gene. Germline V gene lookup returns CDR1 SNHLY and CDR2 FYNNEI. V lost 4 bases, J lost 0 bases, and 7 bases lay in between. The CDR3 consists of 15 residues. The CDR3: CASSVESSYNSPLHF. CDR3 bases: TGTGCCAGCAGTGTAGAGAGCTCCTATAATTCACCCCTCCACTTT.

The V and J genes are TRBV3-1 (or the pseudogene TRBV3-2) and TRBJ1-3, with TRBD1 identical over 11 bases. Germline CDR1 LGHDT, CDR2 YNNKEL (reference sequence). The CDR3 totals 16 residues. The V and J ends lost 4 bases and 0 bases, in that order; junction bases with no gene match: 2. In nucleotides, the CDR3 is TGTGCCAGCAGCCTTGGGACAGGGGGCTCTGGAAACACCATATATTTT. It encodes CASSLGTGGSGNTIYF.

This clone has only one observation. The chain carries TRBV9 and TRBJ2-5; D is perhaps TRBD2 (5 bases). The ends were cut back, 3 bases at V and 5 bases at J, with 17 bases in the middle. CDR3 size: 15 residues. The germline V gene encodes CDR1 SGDLS and CDR2 YYNGEE. CDR3 DNA: TGTGCCAGCAGCGGTTTTGGTGAGCGCGGGGAGACCCAGTACTTC. Translating it yields CASSGFGERGETQYF.

The chain uses TRBV6-6 and TRBJ1-1; 7 bases fit TRBD1. The CDR3 length is 15 residues. V gave up 2 bases and J gave up 3 bases; unmatched junction bases: 6. Germline V gene lookup returns CDR1 MNHNY and CDR2 SVGAGI (reference sequence). This CDR3 is CASSYLGDSYTEAFF. The CDR3 nucleotides are TGTGCCAGCAGTTACCTGGGGGACAGCTACACTGAAGCTTTCTTT.

The genes are TRBV14 and TRBJ2-3; 7 bases fit TRBD2. Germline V lookup: CDR1 SGHDN, CDR2 FVKESK. CDR3 length equals 18 residues. Unmatched junction bases numbered 15, after V lost 0 bases and J lost 6 bases. The CDR3 DNA is TGTGCCAGCAGCCAAGACGTGATTTTTGCGGGAGACTTGGATACGCAGTATTTT. Its protein product is CASSQDVIFAGDLDTQYF.

This clone was detected once. The chain combines TRBV30 with TRBJ1-2; D might be TRBD1 (5 bases). CDR1 and CDR2 from the germline V gene are GTSNPN and SVGIG (reference sequence). The CDR3 length is 14 residues. V was trimmed by 3 bases and J by 6 bases, leaving 17 bases between them. This CDR3 is CAWREGRERDGYTF. CDR3 bases: TGTGCCTGGAGGGAGGGGAGGGAGAGAGATGGCTACACCTTC.

The chain joins TRBV12-3 or TRBV12-4 to TRBJ2-5; D gene ambiguous. CDR3 length equals 13 residues. Trimming shortened V by 5 bases and J by 2 bases, and 9 bases separated the two germline ends. The CDR3 sequence: CASSIVSQETQYF. The CDR3 DNA reads as TGTGCCAGCAGTATCGTTTCTCAAGAGACCCAGTACTTC.

This clone appeared a single time. The chain carries TRBV3-1 (or the pseudogene TRBV3-2) and TRBJ1-4, with 7 bases matching TRBD1. The J segment lost 6 bases and the V segment lost 5 bases, leaving 9 bases of the junction unmatched. Germline-derived CDR1 and CDR2 are LGHDT and YNNKEL (reference sequence). There are 15 residues in the CDR3. CDR3 coding DNA: TGTGCCAGCAGCAAAGGGGGCTCGATAGATGAAAAACTGTTTTTT. As protein: CASSKGGSIDEKLFF.

Only a few counts were recorded for this clone. The CDR3, as DNA: TGTGCCAGCATAGAGACAGGCAACTATGGCTACACCTTC. This gives the protein CASIETGNYGYTF. The rearrangement joins TRBV2 to TRBJ1-2; weak D call: TRBD1 (6 bases). From germline, CDR1 is SNHLY and CDR2 FYNNEI. This CDR3 region has 13 residues. V shed 7 bases and J shed 2 bases, with 11 bases lying between them.

As DNA, the CDR3 is TGTGCCTGGAGTGTACAAGGGGTCGGAGAGACCCAGTACTTC. It encodes CAWSVQGVGETQYF. The V and J genes are TRBV30 and TRBJ2-5; D perhaps matches TRBD1 (5 bases). Trimming shortened V by 0 bases and J by 4 bases, and 12 bases separated the two germline ends. CDR3 size: 14 residues. Per germline, CDR1 GTSNPN and CDR2 SVGIG (reference sequence).

The sample holds a few counts of this clone. The rearrangement links TRBV28 to TRBJ1-1; 10 nucleotides align to TRBD1. The germline CDR1 and CDR2 sequences are MDHEN and SYDVKM. The CDR3 extends over 14 amino acids. V gave up 8 bases and J gave up 0 bases; unmatched junction bases: 3. The CDR3 DNA reads as TGTGCCAGCGGGGGGACAGGGGTGAACACTGAAGCTTTCTTT. Translation gives CASGGTGVNTEAFF.